Shown below are 24 T cell receptor beta chains from a single sample sequenced in a study of blood T cell repertoires in COVID-19. Profiling relied on immunoSEQ multiplex PCR, and the TCRdb table lists in-frame clones only, not all of them. The sample records about 140,000 clones, over 80% being singletons. Sequencing used peripheral blood. The receptor set was obtained from an elderly woman with acute or convalescent COVID-19.

The chain employs TRBV5-5 and TRBJ1-2; D gene unclear. This CDR3 has 13 amino acids. Germline loops: CDR1 SGHKS, CDR2 YYEKEE (reference sequence). V lost 4 bases, J lost 2 bases, and 9 bases lay in between. This CDR3 is CASSGLSNYGYTF. CDR3 DNA: TGTGCCAGCAGCGGACTTTCAAACTATGGCTACACCTTC.

The genes are TRBV7-9 and TRBJ2-5; TRBD2 matches at 10 bases. The germline V gene has CDR1 SEHNR and CDR2 FQNEAQ (reference sequence). CDR3 length: 17 amino acids. With V trimmed by 5 bases and J by 1 base, 10 bases remained unmatched. The CDR3, as DNA: TGTGCCAGCAGCCCAGTGTGGACTAGCGGTGTCCAAGAGACCCAGTACTTC. Encoded protein: CASSPVWTSGVQETQYF.

This clone came up once. The chain joins TRBV5-1 to TRBJ1-4, with 9 bases lining up with TRBD1. V lost 0 bases and J lost 5; bases outside the gene matches: 5. This CDR3 has 16 residues. Per germline, CDR1 SGHRS and CDR2 YFSETQ. The CDR3 coding sequence is TGCGCCAGCAGCTTGGGGTCGACAGGGGGGAATGAAAAACTGTTTTTT. Its translation: CASSLGSTGGNEKLFF.

V is TRBV19 and J is TRBJ2-6, with 7 bases lining up with TRBD1. Germline assignment: CDR1 LNHDA and CDR2 SQIVND (reference sequence). The CDR3 loop spans 14 amino acids. V shed 7 bases and J 1 base; nucleotides not matched to a gene: 1. The CDR3 loop is CASTRGSGANVLTF. The DNA for the CDR3 is TGTGCCAGTACCAGGGGGTCTGGGGCCAACGTCCTGACTTTC.

The genes are TRBV6-2 or TRBV6-3 and TRBJ2-1; no clear D gene. Trimming pared 4 bases from V and 12 bases from J, leaving 13 bases between. Looked up from germline, CDR1 is MNHEY and CDR2 is SVGEGT. The CDR3 length is 12 residues. CDR3 protein: CASSWYSRGQFF. CDR3 sequence (DNA): TGTGCCAGCAGTTGGTACTCGCGCGGGCAGTTCTTC.

The chain links TRBV6-5 to TRBJ1-1, with 7 nucleotides matching TRBD1. The CDR3 length is 14 residues. Per germline, CDR1 MNHEY and CDR2 SVGAGI. The trim removed 0 bases at V and 5 bases at J, leaving 3 bases unmatched. CDR3 protein: CASSYSGGWTEAFF. The CDR3 nucleotides read TGTGCCAGCAGTTACTCAGGGGGCTGGACTGAAGCTTTCTTT.

The V gene is TRBV29-1, the J gene TRBJ1-1, with TRBD1 identical over 7 bases. J gave up 1 base and V 7 bases, and 6 bases lay outside the gene matches. Germline lookup yields CDR1 SQVTM and CDR2 ANQGSEA. The CDR3 spans 13 residues. The CDR3 reads CSATTGRNTEAFF. As DNA, the CDR3 is TGCAGCGCTACGACAGGGCGGAACACTGAAGCTTTCTTT. The variable domain in full, with the rest retrieved from reference TRBV29-1 and TRBJ1-1, is SAVISQKPSRDICQRGTSLTIQCQVDSQVTMMFWYRQQPGQSLTLIATANQGSEATYESGFVIDKFPISRPNLTFSTLTVSNMSPEDSSIYLCSATTGRNTEAFFGQGTRLTVV.

The chain combines TRBV7-2 with TRBJ2-5, with TRBD2 matching 7 bases. The germline CDR1 and CDR2 sequences are SGHTA and FQGNSA. The CDR3 has 14 residues. V lost 3 bases and J lost 2; bases outside the gene matches: 3. Here the CDR3 reads CASSLMRGQETQYF. The CDR3 DNA reads as TGTGCCAGCAGCTTGATGCGGGGGCAAGAGACCCAGTACTTC.

The V and J genes are TRBV18 and TRBJ1-3, with D possibly TRBD1 on 5 matching bases. With 0 bases removed from V and 0 bases from J, the gap between germline ends came to 18 bases. CDR1 and CDR2 from the germline V gene are KGHSH and LQKENI. This CDR3 contains 19 residues. The CDR3 here is CASSPPGTRVLSSGNTIYF. The DNA for the CDR3 is TGTGCCAGCTCACCACCGGGCACCAGGGTCCTCTCCTCTGGAAACACCATATATTTT.

V is TRBV2 and J is TRBJ2-1; the D is unclear. Germline V gene sequence: CDR1 SNHLY, CDR2 FYNNEI. The CDR3 length is 15 residues. Trimming took 2 bases from V and 4 from J, leaving 12 bases between them. The CDR3, as DNA: TGTGCCAGCAGTGAAAACAGAGTTTCGTACAATGAGCAGTTCTTC. Its translation is CASSENRVSYNEQFF.

This clone has only a few counts. The gene calls are TRBV14 and TRBJ1-4; D ambiguous. Germline V gives CDR1 SGHDN, CDR2 FVKESK. The CDR3 consists of 16 residues. The ends were cut back, 5 bases at V and 8 bases at J, with 21 bases in the middle. As DNA, the CDR3 is TGTGCCAGCAGCGATCGGACGCGAGGGATTGAAGAAAAACTGTTTTTT. Translated: CASSDRTRGIEEKLFF.

The V gene is TRBV28, the J gene TRBJ1-2, with D tentatively TRBD1 (5 bases). Germline V gives CDR1 MDHEN, CDR2 SYDVKM. Trimming shortened V by 6 bases and J by 7 bases, and 12 bases separated the two germline ends. This CDR3 is built from 12 residues. The CDR3 here is CASSYPGGGYTF. As DNA, the CDR3 is TGTGCCAGCAGCTACCCGGGGGGTGGCTACACCTTC.

The genes are TRBV29-1 and TRBJ1-1; 7 nucleotides line up with TRBD1. CDR1 and CDR2 (germline): SQVTM, ANQGSEA. This CDR3 has 13 residues. V gave up 8 bases and J gave up 1 base; unmatched junction bases: 7. This CDR3 reads CSSRDSSNTEAFF. The CDR3 DNA follows: TGCAGCTCCCGGGACAGCTCGAACACTGAAGCTTTCTTT.

The chain recombines TRBV15 with TRBJ2-7, with D possibly being TRBD1 (6 bases). Trimming took off 0 bases at V and 3 bases at J, with 9 bases between the two ends. CDR1 is LNHNV and CDR2 is YYDKDF in the germline V gene (reference sequence). CDR3 length equals 14 residues. The CDR3, as DNA: TGTGCCACCAGCAGAGATCAAGGGGGCTACGAGCAGTACTTC. Translation: CATSRDQGGYEQYF. Variable domain in full (rest from reference TRBV15 and TRBJ2-7): DAMVIQNPRYQVTQFGKPVTLSCSQTLNHNVMYWYQQKSSQAPKLLFHYYDKDFNNEADTPDNFQSRRPNTSFCFLDIRSPGLGDTAMYLCATSRDQGGYEQYFGPGTRLTVT.

V usage is TRBV2 and J usage is TRBJ1-4, with D possibly matching TRBD1 (5 bases). Germline V gives CDR1 SNHLY, CDR2 FYNNEI. V lost 2 bases to trimming and J lost 7 bases, with 14 bases between them. The CDR3 length is 15 residues. The CDR3 sequence is CASSEQGLPGEKLFF. CDR3 coding DNA: TGTGCCAGCAGTGAACAGGGACTGCCTGGTGAAAAACTGTTTTTT.

V gene TRBV30 combines with J gene TRBJ1-6; D is ambiguous. V lost 3 bases and J 6 bases, leaving 6 bases between the germline ends. The length of the CDR3 is 12 residues. Germline V lookup: CDR1 GTSNPN, CDR2 SVGIG (reference sequence). The CDR3 protein is CAWSPSNSPLHF. Here the CDR3 DNA reads TGTGCCTGGAGCCCCTCTAATTCACCCCTCCACTTT.

The V call is TRBV7-8, the J call TRBJ1-3; D is unresolved. Germline lookup yields CDR1 SGHVS and CDR2 FQNEAQ. With 5 bases removed from V and 4 bases from J, the gap between germline ends came to 12 bases. The CDR3 covers 14 residues. For the CDR3, the DNA is TGTGCCAGCAGCATTATATCCGGGGGAAACACCATATATTTT. This sequence encodes CASSIISGGNTIYF.

The V and J genes are TRBV2 and TRBJ2-7, with 10 bases aligning to TRBD1. The V segment lost 4 bases and the J segment 2 bases; nucleotides outside the gene matches: 2. The CDR3 sequence is 14 residues long. Per germline, CDR1 SNHLY and CDR2 FYNNEI. The CDR3 nucleotides are TGTGCCAGCAGTGTGGGACAGGGGCCCTACGAGCAGTACTTC. Residues: CASSVGQGPYEQYF.

J is TRBJ1-2 and V is TRBV6-5, with no clear D. V shed 5 bases and J shed 0 bases, with 7 bases lying between them. CDR1 MNHEY and CDR2 SVGAGI come from the germline V gene. CDR3 size: 13 residues. CDR3 coding DNA: TGTGCCAGCAGTATGACAACTAACTATGGCTACACCTTC. Residues: CASSMTTNYGYTF.

This chain joins TRBV6-5 and TRBJ1-2, with D possibly being TRBD1 (5 bases). The CDR3 has 13 amino acids. Germline V lookup: CDR1 MNHEY, CDR2 SVGAGI. V was clipped by 4 bases and J by 4 bases, with 10 bases between them. CDR3 in amino acids: CASSFGALYGYTF. The CDR3 DNA reads as TGTGCCAGCAGTTTTGGGGCCCTCTATGGCTACACCTTC.

The chain combines TRBV29-1 with TRBJ2-3; TRBD1 aligns across 7 bases. Unmatched junction bases numbered 9, after V lost 4 bases and J lost 5 bases. The CDR3 runs to 14 residues. The V gene's germline CDR1 is SQVTM and CDR2 ANQGSEA. The CDR3 DNA is TGCAGCGTTGTAAGGGACAGTGGGGTAGATACGCAGTATTTT. It translates to CSVVRDSGVDTQYF.

The chain carries TRBV5-1 and TRBJ2-1, with 7 nucleotides matching TRBD1. Germline lookup yields CDR1 SGHRS and CDR2 YFSETQ. CDR3 length: 14 amino acids. V trimming: 2 bases; J trimming: 9 bases; junction bases outside the gene matches: 8. CDR3 loop: CASSLAQGDGEQFF. CDR3 nucleotides: TGCGCCAGCAGCTTAGCGCAGGGGGATGGTGAGCAGTTCTTC.

The chain is built from TRBV9 and TRBJ1-1; D not resolved. Trimming removed 0 bases from V and 1 base from J, with 7 bases in between. The CDR3 runs 14 residues. Germline CDR1 reads SGDLS; CDR2 reads YYNGEE. The CDR3 reads CASSVDVQNTEAFF. CDR3 bases: TGTGCCAGCAGCGTAGATGTTCAGAACACTGAAGCTTTCTTT.

The chain employs TRBV11-2 and TRBJ2-5, with TRBD1 as a possible D gene (6 bases). This CDR3 has 14 amino acids. Germline V gene sequence: CDR1 SGHAT, CDR2 FQNNGV. V was pared by 3 bases and J by 2 bases, with 10 bases between. CDR3 protein: CASSFGTLQETQYF. The DNA for the CDR3 is TGTGCCAGCAGCTTCGGGACACTTCAAGAGACCCAGTACTTC.